These 12 T cell receptor beta chains came from one sample sequenced in a study of shared clonotypes between healthy human individuals. The table came from immunoSEQ multiplex PCR; TCRdb's copy has only in-frame clones and leaves some out. This table has approximately 120,000 clones, more than 65% appearing once. The sequenced sample was memory CD8+ T cells sorted from blood. Subset defined: CD45RO+ cells pooled with CCR7-negative TemRA cells. Every receptor here comes from a young woman in good health.

The table lists this clone with a few counts. V usage is TRBV6-4 and J usage is TRBJ2-1; D may be TRBD1 (5 bases). The CDR3 has 16 amino acids. Germline V gene data show CDR1 as MRHNA and CDR2 as SNTAGT. Trimming left V 2 bases short and J 0 bases short, with 11 bases between. The CDR3 DNA reads as TGTGCCAGCAGTGACGGGGCGGAGAGCTCCTACAATGAGCAGTTCTTC. It is translated as CASSDGAESSYNEQFF.

The genes are TRBV28 and TRBJ2-3; D perhaps matches TRBD2 (5 bases). V lost 8 bases and J 3 bases, leaving 15 bases between the germline ends. Germline lookup yields CDR1 MDHEN and CDR2 SYDVKM. The CDR3 runs to 14 residues. The CDR3 region is CASRLTGITDTQYF. DNA of the CDR3: TGTGCCAGCCGACTGACGGGAATTACAGATACGCAGTATTTT.

This rearrangement joins TRBV14 to TRBJ1-6, with 10 bases aligning to TRBD1. Germline V gene sequence: CDR1 SGHDN, CDR2 FVKESK. There are 14 residues in the CDR3. Trimming cost V 4 bases and J 9 bases; bases outside gene matches: 3. The DNA for the CDR3 is TGTGCCAGCAGCCTGACAGGGGGCTCTTCACCCCTCCACTTT. Translating gives CASSLTGGSSPLHF.

V is TRBV29-1 and J is TRBJ2-5; D unclear. Trimming pared 3 bases from V and 2 bases from J, leaving 10 bases between. The germline CDR1 and CDR2 sequences are SQVTM and ANQGSEA. The CDR3 has 13 residues. The DNA of the CDR3 is TGCAGCGTTGATAGAGGCAGTCAAGAGACCCAGTACTTC. It yields the protein CSVDRGSQETQYF.

J is TRBJ2-1 and V is TRBV27, with D perhaps TRBD2 (5 bases). V lost 9 bases to trimming and J lost 1 base, with 10 bases between them. This CDR3 is built from 13 residues. Per the germline V gene, CDR1 is MNHEY and CDR2 is SMNVEV (reference sequence). CDR3 in amino acids: CASLALSYNEQFF. DNA of the CDR3: TGTGCCAGTCTAGCCCTATCCTACAATGAGCAGTTCTTC.

This clone has only a few counts. This chain links TRBV20-1 with TRBJ2-5; perhaps TRBD2 as D (5 bases). The CDR3 sequence is 11 residues long. V shed 6 bases and J shed 11 bases, with 16 bases lying between them. Germline values: CDR1 DFQATT, CDR2 SNEGSKA (reference sequence). The CDR3 DNA follows: TGCAGTGCCTCCGTCGGTGGCGGGCAGTACTTC. This gives the protein CSASVGGGQYF.

V is TRBV12-2 and J is TRBJ2-1. TRBV12-2 has pseudogene status. The length of the CDR3 is 12 residues. DNA for the CDR3: TGTGCAAGTCGCTTAGGGGTCAATGAGCAGTTCTTC. Protein product: CASRLGVNEQFF.

This chain joins TRBV6-5 and TRBJ2-2; 7 bases are shared with TRBD2. V lost 2 bases and J lost 6; bases outside the gene matches: 6. The CDR3 spans 15 residues. CDR1 and CDR2 from the germline V gene are MNHEY and SVGAGI. In nucleotides, the CDR3 is TGTGCCAGCAGTTACGGGGCGGGAGTTGCCGGGGAGCTGTTTTTT. Protein product: CASSYGAGVAGELFF.

The chain combines TRBV7-2 with TRBJ1-5; D is possibly TRBD1 (5 bases). The CDR3 is 16 residues long. Germline CDR1 SGHTA, CDR2 FQGNSA. Trimming left V 2 bases short and J 7 bases short, with 18 bases between. CDR3 coding DNA: TGTGCCAGCAGCTTATATCTGGGGGGAGGCTTACAGCCCCAGCATTTT. This gives the protein CASSLYLGGGLQPQHF.

This chain links TRBV6-5 with TRBJ2-5; D gene ambiguous. CDR3 size: 14 residues. Germline V gene data show CDR1 as MNHEY and CDR2 as SVGAGI. Trimming took 3 bases from V and 5 from J, leaving 13 bases between them. This CDR3 reads CASSYESSFETQYF. The CDR3 bases are TGTGCCAGCAGTTATGAGTCCAGTTTTGAGACCCAGTACTTC.

V is TRBV7-8 and J is TRBJ2-7, with 7 nucleotides matching TRBD1. V dropped 7 bases and J dropped 7; count of bases not matched to a gene: 10. The CDR3 is 13 amino acids. CDR1 SGHVS and CDR2 FQNEAQ come from the germline V gene. CDR3: CASTTGQAEEQYF. As DNA, the CDR3 is TGTGCCAGCACCACTGGACAGGCGGAGGAGCAGTACTTC.

The chain links TRBV6-4 to TRBJ2-3; D unclear. The CDR3 runs 14 residues. Trimming left V 5 bases short and J 3 bases short, with 12 bases between. CDR1 MRHNA and CDR2 SNTAGT come from the germline V gene. CDR3 nucleotide sequence: TGTGCCAGCAGTACAACGGGTGAGACAGATACGCAGTATTTT. It specifies CASSTTGETDTQYF.